One and the same sample provided the 7 T cell receptor beta chains below, sequenced in a study of T cell repertoires in cytomegalovirus infection. These receptors' targets are unknown. TCRdb reanalysed the reads using MiXCR and keeps one entry per CDR3 protein. The sample contains about 920,000 distinct CDR3 sequences, roughly 30% of which appear only once. This specimen was cultured CD8+ T cells from PBMCs, taken from culture after CMV antigen stimulation. Receptors originate from a human donor in good health (CMV status not recorded). Some clones in this sample may be carry-over from other donors' samples.

This clonotype was picked up a small number of times. The chain recombines TRBV27 with TRBJ1-6; no firm D call. From germline, CDR1 is MNHEY and CDR2 SMNVEV (reference sequence). The V gene lost 7 bases and the J gene lost 7 bases, with 14 bases spanning the gap. The CDR3 sequence is 14 residues long. CDR3 coding DNA: TGTGCCAGCACCCTCGGGGTAGGGAATTCACCCCTCCACTTT. As protein: CASTLGVGNSPLHF.

About this clonotype itself: A single base separates this from a much larger clone, so it may be a read error. The chain combines TRBV11-2 with TRBJ2-5; D is undetermined. Germline V gene data show CDR1 as SGHAT and CDR2 as FQNNGV. V shed 2 bases and J shed 0 bases, with 7 bases lying between them. The CDR3 is made up of 14 amino acids. The CDR3 DNA is TGTGCCAGCAGCTTAATGGGTTACCAAGAGACCCAGTACTTC. Translating gives CASSLMGYQETQYF.

This clonotype was seen only a few times. The chain combines TRBV20-1 with TRBJ2-5, with D possibly called TRBD1 or TRBD2 (6 bases each). The CDR3 extends over 16 amino acids. V was clipped by 2 bases and J by 3 bases, with 19 bases between them. The germline gives CDR1 DFQATT, CDR2 SNEGSKA (reference sequence). The CDR3 loop reads CSARPVPWGAKETQYF. DNA for the CDR3: TGCAGTGCTAGACCGGTCCCGTGGGGGGCTAAAGAGACCCAGTACTTC.

This clonotype turned up a few times. The J gene is TRBJ2-7, the V gene TRBV20-1, with 7 bases lining up with TRBD2. J lost 3 bases, V lost 3 bases, and 5 bases had no gene match. This CDR3 spans 13 amino acids. Per germline, CDR1 DFQATT and CDR2 SNEGSKA (reference sequence). DNA of the CDR3: TGCAGTGCTAGTGGGCGGGGGTTCTACGAGCAGTACTTC. Protein sequence: CSASGRGFYEQYF.

The chain joins TRBV20-1 to TRBJ1-2; possible D gene TRBD1, 6 bases. This CDR3 comprises 12 residues. Germline V gene sequence: CDR1 DFQATT, CDR2 SNEGSKA (reference sequence). Trimming left V 2 bases short and J 8 bases short, with 12 bases between. CDR3 nucleotides: TGCAGTGCTAGAATTGGGGGCCTAGGCTACACCTTC. Translation: CSARIGGLGYTF.

The chain is built from TRBV12-3 or TRBV12-4 and TRBJ2-1, with TRBD1 matching 7 bases. Losses at the gene ends were 4 bases for V and 3 bases for J; bases not matched to a gene: 6. This CDR3 comprises 15 residues. This CDR3 is CASSSTGALYNEQFF. CDR3 nucleotide sequence: TGTGCCAGCAGTTCTACAGGGGCTCTCTACAATGAGCAGTTCTTC.

Worth noting for this clonotype: This sequence may be a read error, since a much larger clone differs from it by one base. This sequence joins TRBV11-3 and TRBJ2-2, with D unclear. The CDR3 contains 12 residues. Germline lookup yields CDR1 SGHNT and CDR2 YENEEA. The ends were cut back, 2 bases at V and 7 bases at J, with 5 bases in the middle. The CDR3 coding sequence is TGTGCCAGCAGCTTAATGGTCGGGGAGCTGTTTTTT. Translation gives CASSLMVGELFF.